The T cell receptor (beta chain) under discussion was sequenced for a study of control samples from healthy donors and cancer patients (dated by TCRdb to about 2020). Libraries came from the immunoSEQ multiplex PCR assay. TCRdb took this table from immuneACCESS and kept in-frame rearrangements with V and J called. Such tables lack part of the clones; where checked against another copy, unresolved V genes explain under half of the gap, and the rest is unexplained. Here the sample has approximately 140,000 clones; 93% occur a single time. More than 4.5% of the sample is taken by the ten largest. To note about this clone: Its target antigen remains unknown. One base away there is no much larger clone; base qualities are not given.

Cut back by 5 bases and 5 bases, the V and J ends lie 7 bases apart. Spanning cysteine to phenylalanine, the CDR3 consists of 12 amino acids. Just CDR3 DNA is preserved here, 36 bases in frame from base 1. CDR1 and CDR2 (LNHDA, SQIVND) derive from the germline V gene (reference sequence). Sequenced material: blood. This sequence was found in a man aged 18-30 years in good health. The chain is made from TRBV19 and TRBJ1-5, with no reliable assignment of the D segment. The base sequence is TGTGCCAGTAGTTTGGGGTATCAGCCCCAGCATTTT. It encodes CASSLGYQPQHF.